This TCR beta chain derives from a study of blood T cell repertoires in COVID-19. Turning to the study itself: COVID-19 samples collected from the United States, Italy and Spain covered acute and convalescent phases. Nucleic acid was either cDNA or gDNA, and it came from T cells, B-cell-depleted T cells, or PBMCs.

Per the study methods: Amplification from reference gene primers served as the basis for estimated nucleated cell counts. The method was immunoSEQ multiplex PCR; TCRdb's version includes in-frame clones alone and lacks a portion of them. From that table come the V and J calls and clone size; the DNA was used to work out D and trimming. The repertoire holds about 240,000 clones, with about 86% as singletons. Looked up from germline, CDR1 is SGHNT and CDR2 is YYREEE (reference sequence). CDR3 size: 13 residues. V dropped 0 bases and J dropped 5 bases, with 8 bases sitting between them. This clonotype was sampled from a man aged 55 to 69 with acute or convalescent COVID-19. This chain joins TRBV5-4 and TRBJ2-5; the D gene is possibly TRBD2 (5 bases). Sequencing input: peripheral blood. The CDR3 is CASSLEPGETQYF. The CDR3 DNA sequence: TGTGCCAGCAGCTTGGAGCCGGGGGAGACCCAGTACTTC.